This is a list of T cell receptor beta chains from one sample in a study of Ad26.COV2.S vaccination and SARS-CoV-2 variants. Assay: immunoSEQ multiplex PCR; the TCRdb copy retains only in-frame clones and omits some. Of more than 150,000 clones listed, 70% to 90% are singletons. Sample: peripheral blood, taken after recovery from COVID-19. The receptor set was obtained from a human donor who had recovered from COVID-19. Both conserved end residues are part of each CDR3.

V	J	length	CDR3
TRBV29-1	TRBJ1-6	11	CSVELGSPLHF
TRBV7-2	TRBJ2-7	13	CASSSRSSYEQYF
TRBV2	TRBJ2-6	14	CASRRFSGANVLTF
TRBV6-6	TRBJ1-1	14	CASRPPGQGPEAFF
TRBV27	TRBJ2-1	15	CASISPGRAGNEQFF
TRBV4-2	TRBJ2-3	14	CASSPGADTDTQYF
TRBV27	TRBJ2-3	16	CASNTWAGGRADTQYF
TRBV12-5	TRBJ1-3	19	CASGLIPGANAYSGNTIYF
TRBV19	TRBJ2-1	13	CASSNRGLNEQFF
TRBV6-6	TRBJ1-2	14	CASSLIPGNYGYTF
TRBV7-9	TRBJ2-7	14	CASSSKSGDGEQYF
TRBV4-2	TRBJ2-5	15	CASSQDLDSGGTQYF
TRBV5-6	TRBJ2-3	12	CASSRPTDTQYF
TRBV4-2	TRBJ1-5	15	CASSQEGQGGQPQHF
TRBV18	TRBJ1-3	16	CASSPPRGRSGNTIYF
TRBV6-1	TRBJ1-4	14	CASSEWSGEEKLFF
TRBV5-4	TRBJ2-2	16	CASSSLAGGGTGELFF
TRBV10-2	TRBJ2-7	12	CASSEAPYEQYF
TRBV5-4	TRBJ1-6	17	CASSLEAPGSSNSPLHF
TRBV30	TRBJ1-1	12	CAWVGSVQRAFF
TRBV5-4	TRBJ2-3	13	CASSLISTDTQYF
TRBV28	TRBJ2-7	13	CASRRTGGDEQYF
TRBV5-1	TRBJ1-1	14	CASSLAGGGTEAFF
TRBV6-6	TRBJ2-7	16	CARRSPGRGRDYEQYF